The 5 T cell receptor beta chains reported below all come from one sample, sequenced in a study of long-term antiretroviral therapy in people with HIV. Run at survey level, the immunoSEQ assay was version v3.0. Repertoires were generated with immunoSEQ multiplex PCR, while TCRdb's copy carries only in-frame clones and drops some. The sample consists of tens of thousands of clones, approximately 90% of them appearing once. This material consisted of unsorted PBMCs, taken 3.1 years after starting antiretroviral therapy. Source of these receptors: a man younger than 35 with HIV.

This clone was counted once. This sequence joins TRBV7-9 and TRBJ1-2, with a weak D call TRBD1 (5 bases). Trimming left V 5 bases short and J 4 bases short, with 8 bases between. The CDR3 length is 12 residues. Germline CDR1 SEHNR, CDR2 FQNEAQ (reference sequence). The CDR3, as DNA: TGTGCCAGCAGCCGGGGGTTCTATGGCTACACCTTC. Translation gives CASSRGFYGYTF.

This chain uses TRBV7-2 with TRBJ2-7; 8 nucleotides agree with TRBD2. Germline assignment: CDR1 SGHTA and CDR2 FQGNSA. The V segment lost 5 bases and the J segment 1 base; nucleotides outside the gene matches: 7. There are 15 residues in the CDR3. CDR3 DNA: TGTGCCAGCAGCACCACAGCGGGAGATTCCTACGAGCAGTACTTC. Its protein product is CASSTTAGDSYEQYF.

CDR3 sequence reads: CASSEVAGGTDTQYF. CDR3 bases: TGTGCCAGCAGTGAAGTGGCAGGGGGGACAGATACGCAGTATTTT. The rearrangement links TRBV2 to TRBJ2-3, with TRBD1 as a possible D gene (7 bases). The CDR3 length is 15 residues. V lost 1 base to trimming and J lost 3 bases, with 11 bases between them. Germline loops: CDR1 SNHLY, CDR2 FYNNEI.

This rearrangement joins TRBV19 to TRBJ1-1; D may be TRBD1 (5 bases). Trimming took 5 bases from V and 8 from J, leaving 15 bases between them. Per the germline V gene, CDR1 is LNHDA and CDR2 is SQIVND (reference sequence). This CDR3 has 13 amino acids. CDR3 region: CASSGGDSPEAFF. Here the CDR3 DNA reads TGTGCCAGTAGTGGGGGGGACTCACCCGAAGCTTTCTTT.

Written as DNA, the CDR3 is TGTGCCAGCAGCTTAGCAGGACTCAACATATCCTACAATGAGCAGTTCTTC. It encodes CASSLAGLNISYNEQFF. This sequence joins TRBV7-4 and TRBJ2-1, with D perhaps matching TRBD2 (5 bases). CDR1 and CDR2 from the germline V gene are SGHVT and SQSDAQ. CDR3 length: 17 residues. The V and J ends lost 0 bases and 1 base respectively, with 13 bases between them.